The T cell receptor (beta chain) described here comes from a study of human T cells and chemical hapten exposure (dated by TCRdb to 2020 to 2022). Looking at the study overall: For sensitization, 2% DPC in acetone was applied to a 2 cm by 2 cm area of upper inner arm skin. Throughout the study period of roughly five months, patients also received therapeutic DPC doses to the scalp every week. Patch tests used Finn chambers with 0.01% DPC on the upper back, scored after 6 days by International Contact Dermatitis Research Group standards. The patient cohort, mostly female, included alopecia areata with under or over 50% scalp involvement, alopecia totalis and alopecia universalis. The libraries were sequenced as a pool, and the TCR yield per sample differed mostly because of small variations in library volumes within the pool. Peripheral blood TCR repertoire changes were tracked in vivo in alopecia patients during primary and secondary sensitization to the hapten diphenylcyclopropenone (DPC). Patient blood was sampled pre-sensitization (week 0) and at 2, 6 and about 24 weeks after DPC sensitization. Blood for TCR sequencing was provided by twenty-nine alopecia patients at one to four time points (pre-sensitization, 2, 6 and 24 weeks).

Study-wide conclusions, independent of this receptor: After repeated subsampling, changes were observed in the strength of the expansion versus patch-test correlation and in the threshold at which the correlation became significant. No change with DPC sensitization was found in the number of TCRs above 1 in 1000 frequency, and no evidence of global repertoire structure alterations was found. Because every patient had alopecia, a presumed autoimmune disease, the patients' immune response might differ from that of healthy individuals. Patch test score was positively correlated with the number of PT1 expanded TCRs, with significance at thresholds 8, 16 and 32 but not at 4. Significantly more large CDR3 similarity clusters were formed by expanded TCRs than by pre-sensitization or healthy control sets, consistent with antigen-driven responses.

Libraries came from RACE. Sequencing used a NextSeq 500. During library preparation, unique molecular identifiers were attached to individual cDNA molecules so that TCRs could be counted in a quantitative, reproducible way. From each blood RNA sample, both TCR alpha and TCR beta chains were sequenced. Per the source publication's procedure: The median number of TCRs per sample was roughly 100,000, ranging from 23,224 to 690,600. V, J and CDR3 annotation of the TCR reads was carried out using the Decombinator software suite. Every sample was subsampled to the same number of TCRs (28,000) for the PS versus PT1 abundance plots. Expanded TCRs were defined as absent before sensitization and observed at least eight times at the 2-week time point. Clones were called with MiXCR by TCRdb after fastp trimmed the public reads at Q25, and only in-frame beta chains were retained. Entries are consolidated by CDR3 protein sequence, retaining the most common genes and DNA. These V and J calls originate from TCRdb's pipeline instead of the authors' own analysis. The sample has over 300,000 distinct CDR3 sequences on record, roughly 5.3% of them singletons. The ten largest clones take up approximately 2.8% of the sample.

This clonotype was observed at least ten times. The specificity of this receptor is unknown. No clone much larger than this one lies a single base away; base qualities are absent. Explained via the paper, the time point label denotes: pre-sensitization, week 0. The sample's treatment or condition label, decoded: therapeutic diphenylcyclopropenone sensitization with weekly scalp DPC. At every patch-test visit, the blood draw took place before the patch test was put on. Patients were considered eligible if aged 18 to 70, diagnosed with alopecia and deemed suitable for DPC therapy, and patients were excluded if pregnant. Total RNA was extracted from unfractionated whole blood collected in Tempus Blood RNA tubes. This receptor was taken from a woman aged 45 to 65 with alopecia areata. Some clones in this sample may be carry-over from other donors' samples. The sequenced sample was whole blood, obtained in connection with sensitization to the hapten diphenylcyclopropenone (DPC).

The CDR3 amino acid sequence is: CASSQESTLAGGRNEQFF. The DNA is TGTGCCAGCAGCCAAGAAAGTACTCTAGCGGGAGGGCGCAATGAGCAGTTCTTC. The chain couples TRBV4-2 to TRBJ2-1; TRBD2 fits 12 bases in the junction. Reading the germline V gene gives CDR1 LGHNA and CDR2 YNFKEQ. After removal of 0 bases from V and 6 bases from J, the junction retains 9 bases not matched to a gene. The CDR3, cysteine through phenylalanine, is 18 amino acids long. Of the read, only the CDR3 DNA is kept; its 54 bases are in frame from base 1.